The 15 T cell receptor beta chains below all came from one sample that was sequenced in a study of blood T cell repertoires in COVID-19. Clones were read by immunoSEQ multiplex PCR, and TCRdb kept only the in-frame ones, dropping some. The sample has around 60,000 clones, 84% seen once. Sequencing used peripheral blood. The receptor set was obtained from a man in his 60s with COVID-19, enrolled during active disease.

V usage is TRBV9 and J usage is TRBJ2-7, with 12 bases lining up with TRBD2. The ends lost 4 bases at V and 3 bases at J; junction bases unmatched: 5. CDR1 is SGDLS, CDR2 YYNGEE, per germline. This CDR3 region has 15 residues. Here the CDR3 DNA reads TGTGCCAGCAGCATTCGGACTAGCGGGAACTACGAGCAGTACTTC. This codes for CASSIRTSGNYEQYF.

The rearrangement joins TRBV10-1 to TRBJ2-5, with TRBD1 matching 10 bases. Germline CDR1 reads WNHNN; CDR2 reads SYGVQD (reference sequence). J gave up 3 bases and V 6 bases, and 7 bases lay outside the gene matches. The CDR3 has 15 residues. The CDR3 loop is CASSARTGGKETQYF. CDR3 bases: TGCGCCAGCAGCGCTCGGACAGGGGGTAAAGAGACCCAGTACTTC.

This chain uses TRBV4-2 with TRBJ2-2; 9 positions match TRBD2. The germline V gene encodes CDR1 LGHNA and CDR2 YNFKEQ. V shed 7 bases, J shed 5 bases, and the junction held 23 bases outside the gene matches. This CDR3 has 20 residues. DNA of the CDR3: TGTGCCAGCACCCACCGGGGAGCTAGCGGGACCCTGGGTGGGACCGGGGAGCTGTTTTTT. It translates to CASTHRGASGTLGGTGELFF.

V gene TRBV18 combines with J gene TRBJ1-1, with 10 bases that match TRBD1. Germline V gene data show CDR1 as KGHSH and CDR2 as LQKENI. V was pared by 5 bases and J by 4 bases, with 7 bases of the junction left unmatched. The CDR3 loop spans 15 amino acids. The CDR3 sequence: CASSSGQGRITEAFF. In DNA form, the CDR3 reads TGTGCCAGCTCATCGGGACAGGGGAGGATCACTGAAGCTTTCTTT.

This chain connects TRBV19 to TRBJ2-3; possibly TRBD2 for D (7 bases). Germline V gene lookup returns CDR1 LNHDA and CDR2 SQIVND (reference sequence). V was cut by 6 bases and J by 7 bases, with 35 bases left in between. The CDR3 has 20 amino acids. CDR3 nucleotide sequence: TGTGCCAGTAGCGATCGGCACCTTGAGGGTCCGGATAGGGGGGGGAATACGCAGTATTTT. This codes for CASSDRHLEGPDRGGNTQYF.

The genes are TRBV9 and TRBJ2-1, with 10 bases matching TRBD1. CDR3 length: 17 amino acids. V lost 3 bases, J lost 4 bases, and 10 bases stayed unmatched. Germline-derived CDR1 and CDR2 are SGDLS and YYNGEE. The CDR3: CASSARLGDRGYNEQFF. CDR3 coding DNA: TGTGCCAGCAGCGCGCGTCTGGGGGACAGGGGTTACAATGAGCAGTTCTTC.

The V and J genes are TRBV6-5 and TRBJ2-7; possible D gene TRBD2, 6 bases. V dropped 11 bases and J dropped 0 bases, with 14 bases sitting between them. This CDR3 is built from 13 residues. CDR1 and CDR2 (germline): MNHEY, SVGAGI. CDR3 residues: CASGAGTSYEQYF. In DNA form, the CDR3 reads TGTGCCTCAGGCGCGGGGACCTCCTACGAGCAGTACTTC.

This chain connects TRBV5-5 to TRBJ2-2; 7 nucleotides match TRBD2. The CDR3 has 16 amino acids. The germline V gene has CDR1 SGHKS and CDR2 YYEKEE (reference sequence). With 4 bases clipped from V and 2 bases from J, the junction kept 8 bases outside the gene matches. The CDR3 DNA reads as TGTGCCAGCAGCGCAACTAGCGTCTTAAACACCGGGGAGCTGTTTTTT. Translating gives CASSATSVLNTGELFF.

This chain connects TRBV2 to TRBJ2-1; 13 positions match TRBD2. The V and J ends lost 3 bases and 2 bases, in that order; junction bases with no gene match: 4. CDR1 and CDR2 from the germline V gene are SNHLY and FYNNEI. CDR3 size: 17 residues. CDR3 loop: CASSEELAGGTYNEQFF. As DNA, the CDR3 is TGTGCCAGCAGTGAGGAACTAGCGGGGGGGACCTACAATGAGCAGTTCTTC.

CDR3 residues: CASRASGDGIQYF. The CDR3, as DNA: TGTGCCAGCAGGGCTAGCGGCGATGGCATTCAGTACTTC. The chain joins TRBV6-5 to TRBJ2-4; 7 bases are shared with TRBD2. J gave up 9 bases and V 6 bases, and 8 bases lay outside the gene matches. The CDR3 covers 13 residues. Germline CDR1 MNHEY, CDR2 SVGAGI.

This clone was recorded only once. The genes are TRBV5-1 and TRBJ2-5, with 9 bases that match TRBD1. J lost 4 bases, V lost 5 bases, and 12 bases had no gene match. This CDR3 has 16 residues. Germline lookup yields CDR1 SGHRS and CDR2 YFSETQ. The CDR3, as DNA: TGCGCCAGCAGAAGTACCGGGACAGGGATTTTAGAGACCCAGTACTTC. Translating it yields CASRSTGTGILETQYF.

The chain uses TRBV2 and TRBJ2-5, with D maybe TRBD1 (6 bases). V shed 6 bases and J shed 1 base, with 12 bases lying between them. Germline V gives CDR1 SNHLY, CDR2 FYNNEI. The CDR3 is made up of 14 amino acids. The DNA of the CDR3 is TGTGCCAGCAGGGAACAGGGCGTCCAAGAGACCCAGTACTTC. It yields the protein CASREQGVQETQYF. Full variable domain (rest looked up from reference TRBV2 and TRBJ2-5): EPEVTQTPSHQVTQMGQEVILRCVPISNHLYFYWYRQILGQKVEFLVSFYNNEISEKSEIFDDQFSVERPDGSNFTLKIRSTKLEDSAMYFCASREQGVQETQYFGPGTRLLVL.

A single count supports this clone. The V gene is TRBV4-2, the J gene TRBJ2-1, with 7 nucleotides matching TRBD2. Looked up from germline, CDR1 is LGHNA and CDR2 is YNFKEQ. This CDR3 region has 17 residues. The V and J ends lost 3 bases and 7 bases, in that order; junction bases with no gene match: 15. CDR3 nucleotides: TGTGCCAGCAGCCAGGAAGGTCTTGCGGGAGTTCGGAATGAGCAGTTCTTC. Its translation is CASSQEGLAGVRNEQFF.

V gene TRBV5-6 combines with J gene TRBJ2-7, with a tentative D call TRBD1 (6 bases). V lost 4 bases and J lost 0, with 17 bases in between. Germline V CDR1 and CDR2: SGHDT, YYEEEE. The CDR3 is made up of 16 amino acids. Here the CDR3 reads CASSTPTTRGSYEQYF. In nucleotides, the CDR3 is TGTGCCAGCAGCACCCCCACAACCAGGGGCTCCTACGAGCAGTACTTC.

This clone is a singleton in its sample. The V gene is TRBV25-1, the J gene TRBJ2-1, with 7 nucleotides matching TRBD1. V was clipped by 9 bases and J by 1 base; unmatched bases: 3. From germline, CDR1 is MGHDK and CDR2 SYGVNS. The CDR3 runs 13 residues. CDR3 sequence (DNA): TGTGCCAGAGGGACAGCTTCCTACAATGAGCAGTTCTTC. Its translation is CARGTASYNEQFF.